Described below is a single T cell receptor (beta chain) sequence and its context. What it recognizes is unknown. TCR templates, about 10^5 per sample, were assayed. Assay used: immunoSEQ multiplex PCR; TCRdb lists only in-frame clones, some missing. Of some 75,000 clones in the sample, 93% are singletons; the top ten hold about 5%. These data belong to a study of siplizumab effects on memory and regulatory T cells. The study's findings and limits: Roughly 75-95% of dividing CD4+ or CD8+ clones were without an attributable naive or memory phenotype. The apparent diversity of naive T cells exceeded that of memory cells, and naive T cells seemed to make a major contribution to the alloresponse.

The CDR3 loop spans 15 amino acids. Germline V CDR1 and CDR2: PRHDT, FYEKMQ (reference sequence). Trimming cost V 4 bases and J 4 bases; bases outside gene matches: 4. The clonotype comes from a human donor in good health. The chain combines TRBV13 with TRBJ2-5; TRBD1 aligns across 12 bases. Sequences were obtained from CD8+ T cells sorted from blood. This CDR3 is CASSSWDRGPETQYF. Here the CDR3 DNA reads TGTGCCAGCAGCTCCTGGGACAGGGGGCCAGAGACCCAGTACTTC. Together with reference TRBV13 and TRBJ2-5, the CDR3 gives the full variable domain: AAGVIQSPRHLIKEKRETATLKCYPIPRHDTVYWYQQGPGQDPQFLISFYEKMQSDKGSIPDRFSAQQFSDYHSELNMSSLELGDSALYFCASSSWDRGPETQYFGPGTRLLVL.